This T cell receptor (beta chain) was recovered during a study of blood T cell repertoires in COVID-19. CDR1 is LNHDA and CDR2 is SQIVND in the germline V gene (reference sequence). The V and J ends lost 4 bases and 8 bases, in that order; junction bases with no gene match: 4. The CDR3 has 12 residues. Original processing methods: Amplification with reference gene primers provided the estimates of nucleated cell counts. Profiled with immunoSEQ multiplex PCR; TCRdb holds only in-frame clones, not every one. The V and J calls and the clone size are those of that table, but D and trimming were determined from the DNA. The sample comprises some 140,000 clones, roughly nine tenths of which are singletons, and under 0.6% rests with the top ten.

Sequencing input: peripheral blood. The receptor was derived from a man aged 45 to 65 with acute or convalescent COVID-19. The V and J genes are TRBV19 and TRBJ1-1; TRBD1 matches at 7 bases. The CDR3 DNA is TGTGCCAGTAGTAGATTGGACAGGGAAGCTTTCTTT. Protein product: CASSRLDREAFF. Full variable domain (remainder filled in from reference TRBV19 and TRBJ1-1): DGGITQSPKYLFRKEGQNVTLSCEQNLNHDAMYWYRQDPGQGLRLIYYSQIVNDFQKGDIAEGYSVSREKKESFPLTVTSAQKNPTAFYLCASSRLDREAFFGQGTRLTVV.